The T cell receptor (beta chain) under discussion was sequenced for a study of T cell repertoires in cytomegalovirus infection (dated by TCRdb to between 2018 and 2021). Study-wide context: The HLA type of each donor mattered for the analysis, because public TCR beta signatures pointed to carriage of CMV infection along with the matching HLA type.

In regard to this clonotype: No cognate antigen has been identified for it. Base qualities are not recorded, but no much larger clone differs from it by a single base.

The research as a whole found: In the ex vivo response, HLA-C-restricted CMV-specific TCR beta clonotypes were dominant, and in two of eight donors the single most frequent clonotype came from this HLA-C-restricted group. In both this cohort and an independent roughly 350-donor cohort, the cumulative frequency of public TCR beta family members distinguished carriers of CMV infection plus the relevant HLA type.

Sequencing used an Illumina HiSeq 1500. TCRdb reran the public reads through fastp at Q25 and MiXCR, keeping productive beta chains. Entries that share a CDR3 protein sequence are merged under the most common genes and DNA. The sample yields 290,000 or so distinct CDR3 sequences; roughly 25% were counted once. Approximately 15% of the sample belongs to the ten largest clones. The cysteine opens and the phenylalanine closes a CDR3 of 16 amino acids. Here the CDR3 DNA is all that survives: 48 bases in frame from base 1. V is cut back by 0 bases and J by 8 bases, with 12 bases in the junction unmatched. The germline V gene yields SGHVS for CDR1 and FNYEAQ for CDR2.

The chain couples TRBV7-6 to TRBJ1-2, with 7 junctional bases fitting TRBD1. This receptor was taken from a human donor in good health (CMV status not recorded). Some clones in this sample may be carry-over from other donors' samples. The source material was PBMCs. The DNA sequence is as follows: TGTGCCAGCAGCTTAGCAGGGGGCCGAACCGGGAGAGGCTACACCTTC. Its coded protein is CASSLAGGRTGRGYTF.